This T cell receptor beta chain was observed in a study of shared clonotypes between healthy human individuals. The data were produced by immunoSEQ multiplex PCR, yet TCRdb's version contains in-frame clones alone and is incomplete. In the table there are roughly 570,000 clones, roughly 98% of which are singletons. Only CD45RO-negative cells positively selected for CCR7 counted as naive CD8 cells, so terminally differentiated effector memory CD45RA+ cells were excluded. The CDR3 is 15 residues long. Germline V CDR1 and CDR2: LNHDA, SQIVND (reference sequence). V shed 5 bases and J 1 base; nucleotides not matched to a gene: 8.

This receptor was obtained from a man aged 30 to 39 in good health. The sequencing input was naive CD8+ T cells sorted from blood. The V call is TRBV19, the J call TRBJ2-7; 7 bases line up with TRBD1. Written as DNA, the CDR3 is TGTGCCAGTAGTTTCCGGGACAGCCATTCCTACGAGCAGTACTTC. Encoded protein: CASSFRDSHSYEQYF.